Listed below are T cell receptor beta chains from one sample, sequenced in a study of early T cells in non-severe SARS-CoV-2 infection. TCRdb re-called the 5' RACE reads with MiXCR, one entry per CDR3 protein. The table includes 55,000 to 75,000 distinct CDR3 sequences, under 13% detected once. The sample comprised whole blood. The receptors here all came from an adult who was a healthcare worker with PCR-confirmed SARS-CoV-2 infection or an uninfected control (not recorded which). Each CDR3 is given with its conserved first and last residue. The D gene is left open where the match is weak. Rows may omit the clone size; those that give it use once, few, many or a size class.

V	D	size	J	DNA	CDR3
TRBV6-2/TRBV6-3	.	.	TRBJ2-5	TGTGCCAGCAGAAGTCGGGATCAAGAGACCCAGTACTTC	CASRSRDQETQYF
TRBV28	TRBD1	many	TRBJ1-1	TGTGCCAGCAGTCTCGCCGGGACAGGGGAGGGCACTGAAGCTTTCTTT	CASSLAGTGEGTEAFF
TRBV11-2	.	.	TRBJ2-7	TGTGCCAGCAGCTTCGAACAGGGCCTCTACGAGCAGTACTTC	CASSFEQGLYEQYF
TRBV5-1	.	.	TRBJ2-6	TGCGCCAGCAGCTTGTCGGGAGCTGGGGCCAACGTCCTGACTTTC	CASSLSGAGANVLTF
TRBV7-8	.	.	TRBJ2-1	TGTGCCAGCAGCTTATCTCGCGTCAATAACGTTAATGAGCAGTTCTTC	CASSLSRVNNVNEQFF
TRBV10-2	.	many	TRBJ2-2	TGCGCCAGCAGTGAGCAGGGCCCTACCGGGGAGCTGTTTTTT	CASSEQGPTGELFF
TRBV12-3/TRBV12-4	TRBD1	many	TRBJ2-1	TGTGCCAGCAGTAGACAGGGAATGGTTTGGATTTTCTTC	CASSRQGMVWIFF
TRBV18	TRBD1	.	TRBJ2-6	TGTGCCAGCTCCCCGGGACAGACGAACAACGTCCTGACTTTC	CASSPGQTNNVLTF
TRBV7-8	TRBD2	.	TRBJ2-5	TGTGCCAGCAGCCGAAGACTAGCGGGAGGTTCCAAAGAGACCCAGTACTTC	CASSRRLAGGSKETQYF
TRBV6-5	.	.	TRBJ1-1	TGTGCCAGCAGCCGAACGTTGAACACTGAAGCTTTCTTT	CASSRTLNTEAFF
TRBV3-1	.	few	TRBJ2-2	TGTGCCAGCAGCCAAGATCAGGAGCGCTCGGCGGCCGGGGAGCTGTTTTTT	CASSQDQERSAAGELFF
TRBV6-2/TRBV6-3	.	many	TRBJ2-2	TGTGCCAGCGGGATGGGGGGTGGCACCGGGGAGCTGTTTTTT	CASGMGGGTGELFF
TRBV7-9	.	many	TRBJ1-1	TGTGCCAGCAGCTTATTTCAGGGAGCAGCTTTCTTT	CASSLFQGAAFF
TRBV20-1	TRBD2	once	TRBJ2-7	TGCAGTGCTAGAGAGGAACTAGCGGGAGTGGAGGAGCAGTACTTC	CSAREELAGVEEQYF
TRBV20-1	.	many	TRBJ2-5	TGCAGTGCTGTACATGGAGGAGAGACCCAGTACTTC	CSAVHGGETQYF
TRBV4-1	.	.	TRBJ2-3	TGCGCCAGCAGCCAAGACGTGGGCGGGAGCACAGATACGCAGTATTTT	CASSQDVGGSTDTQYF
TRBV12-3/TRBV12-4	.	.	TRBJ1-2	TGTGCCAGCAGTCCCGCCCCGGCTGGCTACACCTTC	CASSPAPAGYTF
TRBV28	TRBD2	many	TRBJ2-1	TGTGCCAGCAGTCTAGCGGGGTTTATCAATGAGCAGTTCTTC	CASSLAGFINEQFF
TRBV28	.	.	TRBJ1-2	TGTGCCAGCACGCCCTGGACGGCTAACTATGGCTACACCTTC	CASTPWTANYGYTF
TRBV6-5	.	.	TRBJ2-2	TGTGCCAGCAGCTATACTAGGATGGGCACCGGGGAGCTGTTTTTT	CASSYTRMGTGELFF
TRBV28	TRBD2	many	TRBJ2-7	TGTGCCAGCAGCCCCGCGGGAGGGAGCTCCTACGAGCAGTACTTC	CASSPAGGSSYEQYF
TRBV11-3	.	.	TRBJ2-7	TGTGCCAGCAGCCAAGGAGGCGAGCAGTACTTC	CASSQGGEQYF
TRBV30	.	few	TRBJ1-4	TGTGCCTGGAGTTACACAGGCGCAACTAATGAAAAACTGTTTTTT	CAWSYTGATNEKLFF
TRBV9	.	.	TRBJ1-1	TGTGCCAGCAGCGTAGTCGGGGATGGCACTGAAGCTTTCTTT	CASSVVGDGTEAFF
TRBV7-2	.	few	TRBJ1-4	TGTGCCAGCAGCTTATTGCCGGGGGGGATGTCTGAAAAACTGTTTTTT	CASSLLPGGMSEKLFF
TRBV13	.	many	TRBJ2-7	TGTGCCAGCAGCTTATTCTCGATGCTGACAGGCGAAGAGCAGTACTTC	CASSLFSMLTGEEQYF
TRBV6-2/TRBV6-3	TRBD2	.	TRBJ2-7	TGTGCCAGCAGTTACAGGAGCGGGGGATTCTACGAGCAGTACTTC	CASSYRSGGFYEQYF
TRBV12-3/TRBV12-4	.	.	TRBJ2-7	TGTGCCAGCAGTTTACCCGACAGCTACGAGCAGTACTTC	CASSLPDSYEQYF
TRBV6-6	.	.	TRBJ1-3	TGTGCCAGCAGTCCTGGCGGACCTGGAAACACCATATATTTT	CASSPGGPGNTIYF
TRBV20-1	.	.	TRBJ2-1	TGCAGTGCTCCGACAGTAGTCGACCATGAGCAGTTCTTC	CSAPTVVDHEQFF
TRBV24-1	TRBD2	few	TRBJ2-2	TGTGCCACCAGTGATAGCGGGGGGACCGCCGGGGAGCTGTTTTTT	CATSDSGGTAGELFF
TRBV6-2/TRBV6-3	.	many	TRBJ2-7	TGTGCCAGCAGTGCCCATGGGATCTACGAGCAGTACTTC	CASSAHGIYEQYF
TRBV6-5	.	.	TRBJ1-1	TGTGCCAGCAGTTACTCGCTGGACAGCCTCACTGAAGCTTTCTTT	CASSYSLDSLTEAFF
TRBV29-1	.	few	TRBJ1-5	TGCAGCGTTGGTGGGGGAATTCAGCCCCAGCATTTT	CSVGGGIQPQHF
TRBV27	TRBD1	.	TRBJ2-3	TGTGCCAGCAGCCCCTTGAAGACAGGGAGCACAGATACGCAGTATTTT	CASSPLKTGSTDTQYF
TRBV11-2	.	.	TRBJ2-1	TGTGCCAGCAGCTTATCAGGGTATGATGAGCAGTTCTTC	CASSLSGYDEQFF
TRBV4-3	.	.	TRBJ2-5	TGCGCCAGCAGCCAAGACGGACCGTCCTACGCGAGTGAGACCCAGTACTTC	CASSQDGPSYASETQYF
TRBV6-5	TRBD1	.	TRBJ2-7	TGTGCCAGCACCCAACGGGACAGGGGTGAGCAGTACTTC	CASTQRDRGEQYF
TRBV7-9	.	few	TRBJ2-7	TGTGCCAGCAGCCCCGACTTACAGTTCTACGAGCAGTACTTC	CASSPDLQFYEQYF
TRBV7-2	.	.	TRBJ2-3	TGTGCCAGCAGCTTCCACGGGAGTGCGGCAGATACGCAGTATTTT	CASSFHGSAADTQYF